Listed below are T cell receptor beta chains from one sample, sequenced in a study of radiotherapy plus CTLA-4 blockade in lung cancer. TCRdb's table, derived via immunoSEQ multiplex PCR, lists solely in-frame clones and lacks some. The sample has 95,000 to 150,000 clones; around 89% are singletons. This specimen was peripheral blood, taken from a patient treated with radiotherapy plus ipilimumab. All receptors derive from a human donor with non-small cell lung cancer that progressed on radiotherapy plus ipilimumab. The CDR3 runs from the conserved cysteine through the conserved F or W. D genes are given only for firm matches. Clone size appears in some rows only: once, few, many, or a class for an expanded clone.

D: .; V: TRBV30; size: .; J: TRBJ1-5; DNA: TGTGCCTGGAGTGTACGGGCAGGGCGGCAGCCCCAGCATTTT; CDR3: CAWSVRAGRQPQHF
D: TRBD1; V: TRBV7-9; size: .; J: TRBJ1-1; DNA: TGTGCCAGCAGCCCGGGGACAGGGGAGGCTGAAGCTTTCTTT; CDR3: CASSPGTGEAEAFF
D: .; V: TRBV9; size: .; J: TRBJ2-3; DNA: TGTGCCAGCAGCGTAGCGGGAGCAGATACGCAGTATTTT; CDR3: CASSVAGADTQYF
D: .; V: TRBV19; size: .; J: TRBJ1-5; DNA: TGTGCCAGTAGAACAGCCACTTATAGCAATCAGCCCCAGCATTTT; CDR3: CASRTATYSNQPQHF
D: .; V: TRBV6-1; size: .; J: TRBJ1-5; DNA: TGTGCCAGCAGTGAAAGCAATCAGCCCCAGCATTTT; CDR3: CASSESNQPQHF
D: .; V: TRBV6-1; size: .; J: TRBJ2-1; DNA: TGTGCCAGTGGAGGGGGACCTACCTACAATGAGCAGTTCTTC; CDR3: CASGGGPTYNEQFF
D: TRBD1; V: TRBV6-1; size: .; J: TRBJ1-1; DNA: TGTGCCAGCAGGGGGACAGGTCCGAACACTGAAGCTTTCTTT; CDR3: CASRGTGPNTEAFF
D: TRBD1; V: TRBV15; size: .; J: TRBJ2-7; DNA: TGTGCCACCAGCAGCACCGGGACAGGGTTAGACGAGCAGTACTTC; CDR3: CATSSTGTGLDEQYF
D: TRBD1; V: TRBV7-2; size: .; J: TRBJ2-2; DNA: TGTGCCAGCACCAAAGGGGGCGCCGCGAACACCGGGGAGCTGTTTTTT; CDR3: CASTKGGAANTGELFF
D: .; V: TRBV14; size: .; J: TRBJ1-4; DNA: TGTGCCAGCAGCCAAAACTCAAGACAGACCACTAATGAAAAACTGTTTTTT; CDR3: CASSQNSRQTTNEKLFF
D: .; V: TRBV20-1; size: .; J: TRBJ2-3; DNA: TGCAGTGCCCCTGTAACAGATACGCAGTATTTT; CDR3: CSAPVTDTQYF
D: .; V: TRBV11-2; size: .; J: TRBJ2-3; DNA: TGTGCCAGCAGCCAGCGCCGGGACCCCACAGATACGCAGTATTTT; CDR3: CASSQRRDPTDTQYF
D: .; V: TRBV10-3; size: .; J: TRBJ2-1; DNA: TGTGCCATCAGTGAGTCGAATGACTACAATGAGCAGTTCTTC; CDR3: CAISESNDYNEQFF
D: .; V: TRBV25-1; size: .; J: TRBJ2-1; DNA: TGTGCCAGCAGCCTACAAAACGAGCAGTTCTTC; CDR3: CASSLQNEQFF
D: TRBD2; V: TRBV7-2; size: .; J: TRBJ2-1; DNA: TGTGCCAGCAGCTTACGGACTAGCGACTACAATGAGCAGTTCTTC; CDR3: CASSLRTSDYNEQFF
D: .; V: TRBV30; size: .; J: TRBJ1-3; DNA: TGTGCCTGGATCCAAAGATTCGGGGTGTCTGGAAACACCATATATTTT; CDR3: CAWIQRFGVSGNTIYF
D: .; V: TRBV7-9; size: .; J: TRBJ2-7; DNA: TGTGCCAGCAGCTTAGCAGGGTCTATAACTTCGAGAGAGCAGTACTTC; CDR3: CASSLAGSITSREQYF
D: TRBD2; V: TRBV6-1; size: .; J: TRBJ2-3; DNA: TGTGCCAGCAGTGAATACAGCGGGATCGCCGATACGCAGTATTTT; CDR3: CASSEYSGIADTQYF
D: TRBD2; V: TRBV11-3; size: .; J: TRBJ2-2; DNA: TGTGCCAGCAGCCGAAGAAGGACTAGCGGGTGGGACGGGGAGCTGTTTTTT; CDR3: CASSRRRTSGWDGELFF
D: .; V: TRBV1; size: .; J: TRBJ2-3; DNA: TGCACCAGCAGCCAAGATAATCGGGGGGCAAAAGATACGCAGTATTTT; CDR3: CTSSQDNRGAKDTQYF
D: TRBD1; V: TRBV4-1; size: .; J: TRBJ2-7; DNA: TGCGCCAGCAGCCAATGGGCAGGGGGAAACGAGCAGTACTTC; CDR3: CASSQWAGGNEQYF
D: .; V: TRBV9; size: .; J: TRBJ1-1; DNA: TGTGCCAGCAGCCAGCCCGGGGACACTGAAGCTTTCTTT; CDR3: CASSQPGDTEAFF
D: .; V: TRBV30; size: .; J: TRBJ2-7; DNA: TGTGCCTGGAGTGTACAAGGCCGTAGGTACGAGCAGTACTTC; CDR3: CAWSVQGRRYEQYF
D: .; V: TRBV5-1; size: .; J: TRBJ1-5; DNA: TGCGCCAGCAGCTTGGGACAGCCTGGAGGACAGCCCCAGCATTTT; CDR3: CASSLGQPGGQPQHF
D: TRBD2; V: TRBV6-1; size: .; J: TRBJ2-3; DNA: TGTGCCAGCCAAGGGACTAGCGGGAGTAAAGATACGCAGTATTTT; CDR3: CASQGTSGSKDTQYF
D: .; V: TRBV10-2; size: .; J: TRBJ2-7; DNA: TGCGCCAGCAGCGCCAGGAGGACTATCTCCTACGAGCAGTACTTC; CDR3: CASSARRTISYEQYF
D: TRBD2; V: TRBV19; size: .; J: TRBJ2-1; DNA: TGTGCCAGTAGTACGATCCTAGCGGGAGACCAGGTCTTC; CDR3: CASSTILAGDQVF
D: TRBD2; V: TRBV11-2; size: .; J: TRBJ2-1; DNA: TGTGCCAGCAGCCCTGGACTAGCGGGAGTGGAGCAGTTCTTC; CDR3: CASSPGLAGVEQFF
D: .; V: TRBV6-5; size: .; J: TRBJ2-7; DNA: TGTGCCAGCAGAAATGGGGGATCCTACGAGCAGTACTTC; CDR3: CASRNGGSYEQYF
D: .; V: TRBV18; size: .; J: TRBJ1-2; DNA: TGTGCCAGCTCACGGCAGACGGCTAACTATGGCTACACCTTC; CDR3: CASSRQTANYGYTF
D: TRBD1; V: TRBV13; size: once; J: TRBJ2-2; DNA: TGTGCCAGCAGCTTAGGGACAGGGAAAACCGGGGAGCTGTTTTTT; CDR3: CASSLGTGKTGELFF